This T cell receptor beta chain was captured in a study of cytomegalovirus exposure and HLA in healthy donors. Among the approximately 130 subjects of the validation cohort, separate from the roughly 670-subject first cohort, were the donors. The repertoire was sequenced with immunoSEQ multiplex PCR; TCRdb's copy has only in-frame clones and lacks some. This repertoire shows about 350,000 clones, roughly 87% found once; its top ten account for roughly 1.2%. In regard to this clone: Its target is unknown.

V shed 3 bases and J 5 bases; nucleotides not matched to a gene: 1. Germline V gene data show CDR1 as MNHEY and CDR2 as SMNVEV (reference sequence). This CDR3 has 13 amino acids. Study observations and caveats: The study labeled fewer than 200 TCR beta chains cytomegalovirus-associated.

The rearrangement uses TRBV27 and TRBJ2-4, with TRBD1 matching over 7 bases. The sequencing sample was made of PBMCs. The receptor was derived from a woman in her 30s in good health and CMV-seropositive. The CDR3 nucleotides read TGTGCCAGCAGTTTTACAGGGGAAAACATTCAGTACTTC. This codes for CASSFTGENIQYF.